This is a list of T cell receptor beta chains from one sample in a study of identical twins. Each CDR3 protein is one row after TCRdb ran MiXCR on the 5' RACE reads. Of about 1.7 million distinct CDR3 sequences listed, under 35% are singletons. The source material was cord blood. The receptors derive from a newborn girl in good health. The CDR3 runs from the conserved cysteine through the conserved F or W. Each record gives: V gene, clone size, J gene, CDR3 length, D gene, CDR3 protein, CDR3 DNA. D genes are given only for firm matches. Only part of the rows carry a size: once, few, many, or a class if the clone is expanded.

V: TRBV7-8; size: NA; J: TRBJ2-3; length: 14; D: NA; CDR3: CASSWRDSTDTQYF; DNA: TGTGCCAGCAGCTGGAGGGACAGCACAGATACGCAGTATTTT
V: TRBV12-3/TRBV12-4; size: NA; J: TRBJ2-1; length: 14; D: NA; CDR3: CASRNPNSYNEQFF; DNA: TGTGCCAGCAGAAACCCCAACTCCTACAATGAGCAGTTCTTC
V: TRBV30; size: NA; J: TRBJ2-3; length: 15; D: TRBD1; CDR3: CAWSRIQGDTDTQYF; DNA: TGTGCCTGGAGTAGGATACAGGGGGACACAGATACGCAGTATTTT
V: TRBV3-1; size: many; J: TRBJ2-7; length: 14; D: NA; CDR3: CASSQHRTAYEQYF; DNA: TGTGCCAGCAGCCAACACCGGACAGCCTACGAGCAGTACTTC
V: TRBV28; size: NA; J: TRBJ2-7; length: 16; D: NA; CDR3: CASRLQWGPGSYEQYF; DNA: TGTGCCAGCAGACTCCAATGGGGCCCGGGTTCCTACGAGCAGTACTTC
V: TRBV3-1; size: few; J: TRBJ2-5; length: 18; D: TRBD2; CDR3: CASSQSGLAGGPLETQYF; DNA: TGTGCCAGCAGCCAATCCGGGCTAGCGGGAGGGCCTTTAGAGACCCAGTACTTC
V: TRBV20-1; size: few; J: TRBJ1-2; length: 12; D: NA; CDR3: CSAARGTYGYTF; DNA: TGCAGTGCTGCCCGGGGGACCTATGGCTACACCTTC
V: TRBV20-1; size: few; J: TRBJ1-2; length: 11; D: NA; CDR3: CSVRGEDGYTF; DNA: TGCAGTGTGAGAGGGGAGGATGGCTACACCTTC
V: TRBV6-6; size: few; J: TRBJ1-2; length: 15; D: TRBD1; CDR3: CASSSDRGFGYGYTF; DNA: TGTGCCAGCAGTTCCGACAGGGGGTTTGGCTATGGCTACACCTTC
V: TRBV3-1; size: NA; J: TRBJ2-2; length: 16; D: NA; CDR3: CASSRSWTAGTGELFF; DNA: TGTGCCAGCAGCCGCTCGTGGACGGCGGGGACCGGGGAGCTGTTTTTT
V: TRBV9; size: NA; J: TRBJ1-1; length: 13; D: NA; CDR3: CASSAGPGSEAFF; DNA: TGTGCCAGCAGCGCAGGGCCTGGCTCTGAAGCTTTCTTT
V: TRBV6-6; size: few; J: TRBJ2-7; length: 14; D: NA; CDR3: CASSYGRGKYEQYF; DNA: TGTGCCAGCAGTTACGGAAGGGGAAAATACGAGCAGTACTTC
V: TRBV27; size: NA; J: TRBJ2-2; length: 17; D: TRBD2; CDR3: CASSPRLAGVNTGELFF; DNA: TGTGCCAGCAGTCCCAGACTAGCGGGGGTGAACACCGGGGAGCTGTTTTTT
V: TRBV4-2; size: once; J: TRBJ1-4; length: 16; D: NA; CDR3: CASSQSGGVANEKLFF; DNA: TGTGCCAGCAGCCAGTCCGGAGGGGTGGCTAATGAAAAACTGTTTTTT
V: TRBV18; size: few; J: TRBJ2-1; length: 14; D: NA; CDR3: CASSPDRTYNEQFF; DNA: TGTGCCAGCTCACCGGACAGAACCTACAATGAGCAGTTCTTC
V: TRBV6-1; size: NA; J: TRBJ1-4; length: 14; D: TRBD1; CDR3: CACLTGTGHEKLFF; DNA: TGTGCCTGCCTTACCGGGACAGGGCATGAAAAACTGTTTTTT
V: TRBV5-1; size: NA; J: TRBJ2-1; length: 14; D: NA; CDR3: CASSLGSGQETQFF; DNA: TGCGCCAGCAGCTTGGGGTCAGGCCAAGAGACCCAGTTCTTC